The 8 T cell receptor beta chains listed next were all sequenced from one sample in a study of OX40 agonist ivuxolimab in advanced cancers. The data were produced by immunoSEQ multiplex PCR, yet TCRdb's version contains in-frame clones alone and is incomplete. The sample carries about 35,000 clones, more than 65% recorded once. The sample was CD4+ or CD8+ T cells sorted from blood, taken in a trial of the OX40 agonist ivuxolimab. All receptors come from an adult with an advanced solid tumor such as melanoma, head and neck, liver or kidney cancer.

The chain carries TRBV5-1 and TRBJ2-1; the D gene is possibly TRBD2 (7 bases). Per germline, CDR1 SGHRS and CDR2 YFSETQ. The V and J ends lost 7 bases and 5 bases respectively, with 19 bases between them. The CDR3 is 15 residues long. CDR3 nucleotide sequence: TGCGCCAGCGGGGGCAGCGGGATTCGCGACAATGAGCAGTTCTTC. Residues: CASGGSGIRDNEQFF.

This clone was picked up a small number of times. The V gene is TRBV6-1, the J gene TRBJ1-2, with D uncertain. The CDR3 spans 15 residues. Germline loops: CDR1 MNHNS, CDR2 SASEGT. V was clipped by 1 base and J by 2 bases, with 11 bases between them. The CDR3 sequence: CASSEGLGPNYGYTF. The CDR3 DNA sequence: TGTGCCAGCAGTGAAGGTCTTGGACCGAACTATGGCTACACCTTC.

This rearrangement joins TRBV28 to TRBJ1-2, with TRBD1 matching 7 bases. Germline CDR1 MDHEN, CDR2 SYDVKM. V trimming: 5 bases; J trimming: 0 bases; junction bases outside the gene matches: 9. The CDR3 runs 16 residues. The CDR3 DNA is TGTGCCAGCAGTGAACCCCCCGGGACAGCTAACTATGGCTACACCTTC. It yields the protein CASSEPPGTANYGYTF.

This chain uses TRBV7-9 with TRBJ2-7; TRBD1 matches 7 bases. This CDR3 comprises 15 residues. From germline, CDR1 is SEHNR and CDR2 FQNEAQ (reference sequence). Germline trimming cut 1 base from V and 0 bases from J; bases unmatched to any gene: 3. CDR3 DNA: TGTGCCAGCAGCTTAGGAGGGGGCTTCTCCTACGAGCAGTACTTC. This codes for CASSLGGGFSYEQYF. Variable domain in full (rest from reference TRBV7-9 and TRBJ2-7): DTGVSQNPRHKITKRGQNVTFRCDPISEHNRLYWYRQTLGQGPEFLTYFQNEAQLEKSRLLSDRFSAERPKGSFSTLEIQRTEQGDSAMYLCASSLGGGFSYEQYFGPGTRLTVT.

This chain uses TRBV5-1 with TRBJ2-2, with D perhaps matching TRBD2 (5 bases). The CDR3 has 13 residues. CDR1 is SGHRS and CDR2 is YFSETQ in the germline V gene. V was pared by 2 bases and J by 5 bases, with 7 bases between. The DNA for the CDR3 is TGCGCCAGCAGCTTTAGGGAGACCGGGGAGCTGTTTTTT. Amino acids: CASSFRETGELFF.

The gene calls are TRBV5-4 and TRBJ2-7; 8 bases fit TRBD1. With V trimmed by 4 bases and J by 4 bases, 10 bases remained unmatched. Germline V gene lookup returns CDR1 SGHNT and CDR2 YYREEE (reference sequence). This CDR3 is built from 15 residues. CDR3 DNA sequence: TGTGCCAGCAGCCCCTCCGGACAGGGCCAATACGAGCAGTACTTC. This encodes CASSPSGQGQYEQYF.

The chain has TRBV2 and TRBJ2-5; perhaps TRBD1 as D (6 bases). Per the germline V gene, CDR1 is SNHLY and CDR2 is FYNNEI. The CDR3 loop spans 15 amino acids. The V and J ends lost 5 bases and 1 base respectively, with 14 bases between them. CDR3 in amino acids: CASSSLQGRQETQYF. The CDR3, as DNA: TGTGCCAGCAGTTCTCTGCAGGGGCGCCAAGAGACCCAGTACTTC. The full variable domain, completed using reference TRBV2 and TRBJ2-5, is EPEVTQTPSHQVTQMGQEVILRCVPISNHLYFYWYRQILGQKVEFLVSFYNNEISEKSEIFDDQFSVERPDGSNFTLKIRSTKLEDSAMYFCASSSLQGRQETQYFGPGTRLLVL.

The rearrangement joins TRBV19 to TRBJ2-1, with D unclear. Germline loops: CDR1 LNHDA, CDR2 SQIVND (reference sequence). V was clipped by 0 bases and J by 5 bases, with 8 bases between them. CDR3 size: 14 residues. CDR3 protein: CASSIEWQNNEQFF. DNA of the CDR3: TGTGCCAGTAGTATAGAATGGCAGAACAATGAGCAGTTCTTC.